These 20 T cell receptor beta chains came from one sample sequenced in a study of Ad26.COV2.S vaccination and SARS-CoV-2 variants (dated by TCRdb to about 2021). To prepare the library, the immunoSEQ multiplex PCR assay was applied. The clones in this table, taken by TCRdb from immuneACCESS, are in-frame only. Not every clone is retained; where verified, under half of the shortfall comes from an unresolved V gene, and the cause of the rest is unknown. The sample profile shows 400,000 or so clones; around nine tenths of them were found once. The ten largest clones add up to under 4% of the sample. The treatment or condition label of this sample denotes: approximately 18 received Ad26.COV2.S at low or high dose, single or two shots; five or six received placebo; per-sample allocation not given. For vaccine and placebo recipients, the sequenced repertoires came from samples collected on day 63 after the first injection.

Sequences were derived from peripheral blood, sampled in a trial of Ad26.COV2.S vaccine versus placebo. These receptors were collected from a person aged 18-65 years who received the Ad26.COV2.S COVID-19 vaccine or a placebo.

The chain is built from TRBV12-3 or TRBV12-4 and TRBJ2-1; possibly TRBD1 or TRBD2 for D (6 bases each). V was pared by 7 bases and J by 6 bases, with 13 bases between. This CDR3 is 13 amino acids long. As DNA, the CDR3 is TGTGCCAGCACCTTCGGGGGCCCCAATGAGCAGTTCTTC. It yields the protein CASTFGGPNEQFF.

Only a few counts were recorded for this clone. J is TRBJ2-7 and V is TRBV7-8; D is undetermined. Between the trimmed V and J ends, which lost 0 bases and 3 bases, there was a span of 6 bases. The CDR3 is made up of 13 amino acids. Germline CDR1 and CDR2: SGHVS and FQNEAQ. The chain's CDR3 is CASSLAHDYEQYF. CDR3 coding DNA: TGTGCCAGCAGCTTAGCTCACGACTACGAGCAGTACTTC.

V is TRBV2 and J is TRBJ2-7; either TRBD1 or TRBD2 may supply D (5 bases each). The germline V and J ends were trimmed by 3 bases and 3 bases, with 15 bases remaining between them. The germline CDR1 and CDR2 sequences are SNHLY and FYNNEI. There are 15 residues in the CDR3. CDR3 protein: CASSDVGDGNYEQYF. Here the CDR3 DNA reads TGTGCCAGCAGTGACGTGGGGGACGGAAACTACGAGCAGTACTTC. The complete variable domain, with remaining parts taken from reference TRBV2 and TRBJ2-7, reads EPEVTQTPSHQVTQMGQEVILRCVPISNHLYFYWYRQILGQKVEFLVSFYNNEISEKSEIFDDQFSVERPDGSNFTLKIRSTKLEDSAMYFCASSDVGDGNYEQYFGPGTRLTVT.

The V and J genes are TRBV5-1 and TRBJ1-1; TRBD1 might be the D (5 bases). The CDR3 contains 14 residues. Germline V gives CDR1 SGHRS, CDR2 YFSETQ. The V gene lost 1 base and the J gene lost 4 bases, with 11 bases spanning the gap. CDR3 amino acids: CASSLFDGATEAFF. The CDR3 region has the DNA TGCGCCAGCAGCTTGTTCGACGGGGCCACTGAAGCTTTCTTT.

V and J are TRBV4-3 and TRBJ2-7; D is uncertain. Germline V gives CDR1 LGHNA, CDR2 YSLEER. The germline V and J ends were trimmed by 0 bases and 8 bases, with 17 bases remaining between them. The CDR3 totals 15 residues. CDR3 in amino acids: CASSQDARTTTKQYF. In nucleotides, the CDR3 is TGCGCCAGCAGCCAAGATGCACGGACCACTACGAAGCAGTACTTC.

J is TRBJ1-4 and V is TRBV27, with a tentative D call TRBD1 (6 bases). Germline loops: CDR1 MNHEY, CDR2 SMNVEV (reference sequence). V was cut by 4 bases and J by 0 bases, with 9 bases left in between. The CDR3 length is 15 residues. The CDR3 reads CASSSPGATNEKLFF. In nucleotides, the CDR3 is TGTGCCAGCAGTTCTCCAGGGGCAACTAATGAAAAACTGTTTTTT.

The chain carries TRBV10-3 and TRBJ2-5, with unresolved D. V was pared by 11 bases and J by 2 bases, with 15 bases between. CDR3 length: 13 residues. Germline CDR1 is ENHRY and CDR2 is SYGVKD. The chain's CDR3 is CADPWERQETQYF. The DNA of the CDR3 is TGTGCCGACCCTTGGGAAAGGCAAGAGACCCAGTACTTC.

In this sample, this clone turned up once. The chain joins TRBV19 to TRBJ2-1, with TRBD2 matching 8 bases. V lost 5 bases, J lost 3 bases, and 9 bases stayed unmatched. This CDR3 is 16 amino acids long. CDR1 LNHDA and CDR2 SQIVND come from the germline V gene (reference sequence). The CDR3 reads CASSPGLGNNYNEQFF. The CDR3 DNA sequence: TGTGCCAGTAGTCCGGGACTAGGGAATAACTACAATGAGCAGTTCTTC. Based on the CDR3 plus reference TRBV19 and TRBJ2-1, the full variable domain is DGGITQSPKYLFRKEGQNVTLSCEQNLNHDAMYWYRQDPGQGLRLIYYSQIVNDFQKGDIAEGYSVSREKKESFPLTVTSAQKNPTAFYLCASSPGLGNNYNEQFFGPGTRLTVL.

The V gene is TRBV7-6, the J gene TRBJ2-7, with 8 nucleotides matching TRBD1. Germline loops: CDR1 SGHVS, CDR2 FNYEAQ. V dropped 5 bases and J dropped 3; count of bases not matched to a gene: 9. The CDR3 length is 15 residues. Written as DNA, the CDR3 is TGTGCCAGCAGCCATACGGTCGACAGGGGCTACGAGCAGTACTTC. Translating gives CASSHTVDRGYEQYF.

This clone is a singleton in its sample. The chain carries TRBV7-2 and TRBJ1-6; 7 nucleotides line up with TRBD1. The CDR3 consists of 14 residues. Trimming at V came to 1 base and at J to 9 bases, leaving 3 bases not matched to a gene. Germline assignment: CDR1 SGHTA and CDR2 FQGNSA. The CDR3 loop reads CASSLGQGGSPLHF. CDR3 coding DNA: TGTGCCAGCAGCTTAGGACAGGGTGGTTCACCCCTCCACTTT.

This chain connects TRBV18 to TRBJ1-1; 8 bases are a match to TRBD1. Germline-derived CDR1 and CDR2 are KGHSH and LQKENI. With 0 bases clipped from V and 0 bases from J, the junction kept 9 bases outside the gene matches. This CDR3 contains 18 residues. The CDR3 here is CASSPPLSGTGMNTEAFF. The CDR3 DNA reads TGTGCCAGCTCACCACCTTTGTCTGGGACAGGAATGAACACTGAAGCTTTCTTT.

V and J are TRBV2 and TRBJ1-1, with D possibly being TRBD1 (5 bases). The V gene lost 2 bases and the J gene lost 1 base, with 14 bases spanning the gap. The CDR3 is 16 amino acids. Germline V gives CDR1 SNHLY, CDR2 FYNNEI. CDR3 in amino acids: CASSEFVGESNTEAFF. As DNA, the CDR3 is TGTGCCAGCAGTGAATTTGTGGGGGAATCGAACACTGAAGCTTTCTTT.

CDR3 amino acids: CASSVGGLGHSPLHF. The CDR3 bases are TGTGCCAGCAGCGTGGGGGGGCTGGGACATTCACCCCTCCACTTT. This chain links TRBV9 with TRBJ1-6; D possibly corresponds to TRBD1 (6 bases). This CDR3 has 15 residues. Germline V CDR1 and CDR2: SGDLS, YYNGEE. With 2 bases removed from V and 8 bases from J, the gap between germline ends came to 14 bases.

The chain carries TRBV19 and TRBJ2-1; D is perhaps TRBD2 (6 bases). The CDR3 sequence is 13 residues long. V was trimmed by 1 base and J by 8 bases, leaving 9 bases between them. CDR1 is LNHDA, CDR2 SQIVND, per germline (reference sequence). Written as DNA, the CDR3 is TGTGCCAGTAGTATAGTAGGAGGGGATGAGCAGTTCTTC. Translating it yields CASSIVGGDEQFF. The entire variable domain, with the rest obtained from reference TRBV19 and TRBJ2-1, is as follows: DGGITQSPKYLFRKEGQNVTLSCEQNLNHDAMYWYRQDPGQGLRLIYYSQIVNDFQKGDIAEGYSVSREKKESFPLTVTSAQKNPTAFYLCASSIVGGDEQFFGPGTRLTVL.

As regards this clone: Within the sample, other DNA sequences also encode this same CDR3. V gene TRBV27 combines with J gene TRBJ1-1; a possible D gene is TRBD1 (5 bases). The CDR3 loop spans 13 amino acids. Trimming took 6 bases from V and 0 from J, leaving 8 bases between them. The germline V gene has CDR1 MNHEY and CDR2 SMNVEV (reference sequence). CDR3 sequence reads: CASRKTVNTEAFF. CDR3 DNA sequence: TGTGCCAGCAGAAAGACAGTGAACACTGAAGCTTTCTTT.

The chain uses TRBV30 and TRBJ2-2, with D perhaps TRBD1 (5 bases). The CDR3 totals 12 residues. Between the trimmed V and J ends, which lost 0 bases and 8 bases, there was a span of 7 bases. CDR1 and CDR2 from the germline V gene are GTSNPN and SVGIG (reference sequence). The CDR3, as DNA: TGTGCCTGGAGTGTACAGGCAGGGGAGCTGTTTTTT. It encodes CAWSVQAGELFF.

The V gene is TRBV2, the J gene TRBJ1-4; D unresolved. Germline V gene lookup returns CDR1 SNHLY and CDR2 FYNNEI. The CDR3 loop spans 15 amino acids. Trimming shortened V by 7 bases and J by 8 bases, and 20 bases separated the two germline ends. The CDR3 sequence is CASILNGGPIEKLFF. CDR3 nucleotide sequence: TGTGCCAGCATATTGAACGGCGGACCCATAGAAAAACTGTTTTTT.

V is TRBV6-5 and J is TRBJ1-5, with a possible D match to TRBD1 (6 bases). Germline CDR1 is MNHEY and CDR2 is SVGAGI. This CDR3 has 16 amino acids. Trimming left V 2 bases short and J 4 bases short, with 15 bases between. CDR3 coding DNA: TGTGCCAGCAGTTACCCGAGGGGGGATGATAATCAGCCCCAGCATTTT. Its protein is CASSYPRGDDNQPQHF.

This clone was observed at least ten times. V usage is TRBV4-1 and J usage is TRBJ2-2, with a possible D match to TRBD1 (5 bases). The ends were cut back, 1 base at V and 1 base at J, with 16 bases in the middle. Per germline, CDR1 MGHRA and CDR2 YSYEKL. This CDR3 has 18 residues. This CDR3 reads CASSQGRTGPVNTGELFF. In nucleotides, the CDR3 is TGCGCCAGCAGCCAAGGGAGAACAGGACCCGTGAACACCGGGGAGCTGTTTTTT.

The J gene is TRBJ2-7, the V gene TRBV7-2; TRBD1 aligns across 7 bases. The CDR3 has 13 amino acids. V shed 1 base and J 12 bases; nucleotides not matched to a gene: 9. CDR1 is SGHTA, CDR2 FQGNSA, per germline. The CDR3 bases are TGTGCCAGCAGCTTAGAAGTGGTGGGGGACAGGTACTTC. Translating it yields CASSLEVVGDRYF.